These 27 T cell receptor beta chains were sequenced from one sample in a study of beta chain features in type 1 diabetes (dated by TCRdb to between 2017 and 2018). Summary of the overall study and its limitations: In all four CD4+ subsets, TCRB CDR3 length was moderately but significantly shorter in type 1 diabetes patients.

Library method: the immunoSEQ multiplex PCR assay. All of the isolated RNA was reverse transcribed with the High Capacity cDNA Reverse Transcription Kit, so expressed TCRB transcripts were sequenced. What TCRdb holds here is the immuneACCESS table cut down to in-frame rearrangements. Part of the clones is not present; checked against another copy, under half of the missing clones reflect an unresolved V gene, and the others are unexplained. The sample contains around 710,000 clones, around an eighth of them found a single time. The ten largest make up more than 0.1% of the sample. These receptors' antigens are unknown. The sample consisted of naive CD4+ T cells from blood. This sample's cell subset or site label indicates: true naive CD4+ T cells. The receptors were sampled from a man younger than 40 with type 1 diabetes.

The chain carries TRBV6-5 and TRBJ2-2; 8 bases map to TRBD2. CDR1 MNHEY and CDR2 SVGAGI come from the germline V gene. The CDR3 length is 16 residues. J lost 2 bases, V lost 4 bases, and 6 bases had no gene match. The CDR3 sequence is CASSFPRGGNTGELFF. CDR3 bases: TGTGCCAGCAGTTTCCCACGGGGGGGAAACACCGGGGAGCTGTTTTTT.

For this clone: Other DNA variants within this sample encode the same CDR3. The chain joins TRBV5-1 to TRBJ2-3; D is undetermined. Trimming stripped 0 bases from V and 4 bases from J, with 6 bases between. CDR3 size: 13 residues. Per the germline V gene, CDR1 is SGHRS and CDR2 is YFSETQ. The CDR3 region is CASSLGSADTQYF. CDR3 nucleotide sequence: TGCGCCAGCAGCTTGGGGAGCGCAGATACGCAGTATTTT. The full variable domain, its missing parts supplied by reference TRBV5-1 and TRBJ2-3, is KAGVTQTPRYLIKTRGQQVTLSCSPISGHRSVSWYQQTPGQGLQFLFEYFSETQRNKGNFPGRFSGRQFSNSRSEMNVSTLELGDSALYLCASSLGSADTQYFGPGTRLTVL.

J is TRBJ2-3 and V is TRBV5-1, with D maybe TRBD1 (5 bases). The CDR3 has 18 residues. The ends were cut back, 7 bases at V and 0 bases at J, with 24 bases in the middle. CDR1 SGHRS and CDR2 YFSETQ come from the germline V gene. The CDR3 protein is CASALSSTGATSTDTQYF. Here the CDR3 DNA reads TGCGCCAGCGCCTTATCATCAACAGGAGCTACTAGCACAGATACGCAGTATTTT.

This clone appeared once. The same CDR3 is also encoded by other DNA sequences in this sample. The V and J genes are TRBV5-4 and TRBJ2-3, with D possibly being TRBD2 (7 bases). V was clipped by 4 bases and J by 0 bases, with 15 bases between them. Germline V gives CDR1 SGHNT, CDR2 YYREEE (reference sequence). CDR3 length equals 16 residues. The CDR3 sequence is CASSPRGGTSTDTQYF. The CDR3 DNA sequence: TGTGCCAGCAGCCCTAGGGGGGGTACTAGCACAGATACGCAGTATTTT.

This clone was counted only a few times. Other DNA sequences within the sample encode an identical CDR3. V and J are TRBV7-9 and TRBJ1-5; D is unclear. Germline V gives CDR1 SEHNR, CDR2 FQNEAQ (reference sequence). V dropped 2 bases and J dropped 2 bases, with 4 bases sitting between them. This CDR3 is 13 amino acids long. Here the CDR3 DNA reads TGTGCCAGCAGCTTATCTGGCAATCAGCCCCAGCATTTT. Protein product: CASSLSGNQPQHF.

This clone was picked up a small number of times. The V call is TRBV5-1, the J call TRBJ1-3; 8 nucleotides agree with TRBD1. The CDR3 runs to 14 residues. V lost 4 bases, J lost 4 bases, and 4 bases stayed unmatched. Germline V gene sequence: CDR1 SGHRS, CDR2 YFSETQ. In nucleotides, the CDR3 is TGCGCCAGCAGCCTACAGGGGGACGGAAACACCATATATTTT. Encoded protein: CASSLQGDGNTIYF.

The table lists this clone with a few counts. The chain links TRBV9 to TRBJ1-4; 8 bases are shared with TRBD1. The CDR3 spans 16 residues. J lost 8 bases, V lost 0 bases, and 9 bases had no gene match. From germline, CDR1 is SGDLS and CDR2 YYNGEE. In DNA, the CDR3 is TGTGCCAGCAGCGTAGACTCCGGACAGGGAGGGGAAAAACTGTTTTTT. It codes for CASSVDSGQGGEKLFF. Using reference TRBV9 and TRBJ1-4 for the parts outside the CDR3, the full variable domain is DSGVTQTPKHLITATGQRVTLRCSPRSGDLSVYWYQQSLDQGLQFLIQYYNGEERAKGNILERFSAQQFPDLHSELNLSSLELGDSALYFCASSVDSGQGGEKLFFGSGTQLSVL.

This clone turned up a few times. The chain uses TRBV18 and TRBJ1-2; D possibly corresponds to TRBD1 (5 bases). The CDR3 has 14 amino acids. Germline V lookup: CDR1 KGHSH, CDR2 LQKENI. Trimming took off 4 bases at V and 4 bases at J, with 13 bases between the two ends. The CDR3, as DNA: TGTGCCAGCTCACGACGGGACCCTTTCTATGGCTACACCTTC. Translating it yields CASSRRDPFYGYTF.

The chain employs TRBV19 and TRBJ1-5, with a possible D match to TRBD1 (6 bases). V shed 10 bases and J shed 0 bases, with 22 bases lying between them. CDR1 and CDR2 (germline): LNHDA, SQIVND (reference sequence). This CDR3 comprises 17 residues. CDR3 loop: CATKTGGAAYSNQPQHF. CDR3 bases: TGTGCCACCAAAACCGGGGGGGCGGCTTATAGCAATCAGCCCCAGCATTTT. The whole variable domain, remainder taken from reference TRBV19 and TRBJ1-5, is DGGITQSPKYLFRKEGQNVTLSCEQNLNHDAMYWYRQDPGQGLRLIYYSQIVNDFQKGDIAEGYSVSREKKESFPLTVTSAQKNPTAFYLCATKTGGAAYSNQPQHFGDGTRLSIL.

In this sample, this clone turned up a few times. The rearrangement links TRBV19 to TRBJ1-3, with a weak D call TRBD1 (5 bases). This CDR3 comprises 17 residues. Germline V CDR1 and CDR2: LNHDA, SQIVND (reference sequence). V lost 0 bases and J 0 bases, leaving 12 bases between the germline ends. CDR3 DNA: TGTGCCAGTAGTATAGACAGACAGCCCTACTCTGGAAACACCATATATTTT. It is translated as CASSIDRQPYSGNTIYF.

The chain links TRBV7-8 to TRBJ2-2; D is unresolved. The V end lost 6 bases, the J end lost 0 bases, and 11 bases lay between the germline ends. Per the germline V gene, CDR1 is SGHVS and CDR2 is FQNEAQ. This CDR3 has 15 amino acids. The CDR3 reads CASRVAGANTGELFF. CDR3 bases: TGTGCCAGCAGGGTGGCAGGAGCGAACACCGGGGAGCTGTTTTTT.

This chain uses TRBV18 with TRBJ1-5; D not resolved. Deletions cut 3 bases from V and 11 bases from J, with 11 bases between. This CDR3 comprises 12 residues. CDR1 is KGHSH, CDR2 LQKENI, per germline. The CDR3 nucleotides read TGTGCCAGCTCACCCGCAAGAGGGACCCAGCATTTT. This translates into CASSPARGTQHF.

This clone was found once. The rearrangement links TRBV28 to TRBJ1-2; possible D gene TRBD1, 5 bases. Between the trimmed V and J ends, which lost 2 bases and 7 bases, there was a span of 11 bases. Germline lookup yields CDR1 MDHEN and CDR2 SYDVKM. This CDR3 has 13 amino acids. CDR3 nucleotide sequence: TGTGCCAGCAGTTTAAACGGGGCAGGTGGCTACACCTTC. Translated, it gives CASSLNGAGGYTF.

The chain recombines TRBV9 with TRBJ2-4, with D unresolved. V was trimmed by 0 bases and J by 6 bases, leaving 10 bases between them. CDR1 and CDR2 from the germline V gene are SGDLS and YYNGEE. This CDR3 comprises 14 residues. The CDR3 protein is CASSVASDLNIQYF. The DNA of the CDR3 is TGTGCCAGCAGCGTAGCGTCGGATTTAAACATTCAGTACTTC. Variable domain in full (rest from reference TRBV9 and TRBJ2-4): DSGVTQTPKHLITATGQRVTLRCSPRSGDLSVYWYQQSLDQGLQFLIQYYNGEERAKGNILERFSAQQFPDLHSELNLSSLELGDSALYFCASSVASDLNIQYFGAGTRLSVL.

V gene TRBV7-9 combines with J gene TRBJ2-2, with 9 bases identical to TRBD1. The CDR3 contains 17 residues. Looked up from germline, CDR1 is SEHNR and CDR2 is FQNEAQ (reference sequence). V trimming: 5 bases; J trimming: 2 bases; junction bases outside the gene matches: 9. This CDR3 is CASSLGQGLPNTGELFF. For the CDR3, the DNA is TGTGCCAGCAGCCTGGGACAGGGACTACCTAACACCGGGGAGCTGTTTTTT.

The DNA of the CDR3 is TGTGCCAGCAGCGTAGGGGGAAGACAGGGGTACCAAGAGACCCAGTACTTC. Its translation is CASSVGGRQGYQETQYF. J is TRBJ2-5 and V is TRBV9, with 8 positions matching TRBD1. Germline V gene lookup returns CDR1 SGDLS and CDR2 YYNGEE. There are 17 residues in the CDR3. Germline trimming cut 0 bases from V and 0 bases from J; bases unmatched to any gene: 7.

This clone was seen more than once but under ten times. The CDR3 bases are TGTGCCAGCAGCCCGTGGGTTGGGGGCGCACCCACAGATACGCAGTATTTT. Its protein is CASSPWVGGAPTDTQYF. This sequence joins TRBV7-9 and TRBJ2-3; possibly TRBD1 for D (6 bases). Germline V gives CDR1 SEHNR, CDR2 FQNEAQ (reference sequence). The CDR3 consists of 17 residues. V shed 5 bases and J shed 2 bases, with 20 bases lying between them.

This chain connects TRBV10-3 to TRBJ1-6; 10 nucleotides align to TRBD1. Trimming at V came to 4 bases and at J to 15 bases, leaving 9 bases not matched to a gene. The CDR3 spans 14 residues. Germline V gene sequence: CDR1 ENHRY, CDR2 SYGVKD. CDR3 DNA: TGTGCCATCAGTGGGACAGGGGGGTCCCAGAACCTCCACTTT. Translated: CAISGTGGSQNLHF.

The chain combines TRBV30 with TRBJ2-3; no reliable D call. The CDR3 covers 11 residues. CDR1 GTSNPN and CDR2 SVGIG come from the germline V gene (reference sequence). Trimming pared 3 bases from V and 5 bases from J, leaving 6 bases between. The CDR3, as DNA: TGTGCCTGGAGAGGCGGAGATACGCAGTATTTT. Amino acid sequence: CAWRGGDTQYF.

The chain has TRBV18 and TRBJ2-7; D not resolved. V lost 1 base and J 5 bases, leaving 18 bases between the germline ends. This CDR3 region has 16 residues. CDR1 KGHSH and CDR2 LQKENI come from the germline V gene. CDR3 region: CASSPQNGALLNEQYF. CDR3 nucleotide sequence: TGTGCCAGCTCACCACAAAATGGAGCGCTTCTCAACGAGCAGTACTTC.

This clone has only a few counts. This sequence joins TRBV6-5 and TRBJ1-4, with D maybe TRBD1 (5 bases). Germline values: CDR1 MNHEY, CDR2 SVGAGI. Trimming cost V 5 bases and J 8 bases, with 12 bases left between them. The CDR3 runs to 13 residues. As DNA, the CDR3 is TGTGCCAGCAGTCCTAGGGGAGCGGAAAAACTGTTTTTT. Encoded protein: CASSPRGAEKLFF.

This clone has a count of ten or more. V usage is TRBV2 and J usage is TRBJ1-2; D is uncertain. V lost 3 bases and J lost 3, with 11 bases in between. CDR3 length equals 14 residues. Germline values: CDR1 SNHLY, CDR2 FYNNEI. DNA for the CDR3: TGTGCCAGCAGTGAGAGTCTTCGGGACTATGGCTACACCTTC. Residues: CASSESLRDYGYTF.

A few counts support this clone. V gene TRBV19 combines with J gene TRBJ1-5, with D perhaps TRBD1 (5 bases). The CDR3 covers 17 residues. V dropped 6 bases and J dropped 0 bases, with 18 bases sitting between them. CDR1 LNHDA and CDR2 SQIVND come from the germline V gene (reference sequence). CDR3 nucleotide sequence: TGTGCCAGTAGCTACGCCGGACACGGCTATAGCAATCAGCCCCAGCATTTT. It yields the protein CASSYAGHGYSNQPQHF.

V and J are TRBV2 and TRBJ1-2; TRBD1 matches 7 bases. CDR1 and CDR2 from the germline V gene are SNHLY and FYNNEI. CDR3 length: 12 amino acids. The junction had 2 bases not matched to a gene; V was cut back by 5 bases and J by 5 bases. The CDR3 DNA reads as TGTGCCAGCAGTAGGGACAGTTATGGCTACACCTTC. Residues: CASSRDSYGYTF. Combining the CDR3 with reference TRBV2 and TRBJ1-2 gives the whole variable domain EPEVTQTPSHQVTQMGQEVILRCVPISNHLYFYWYRQILGQKVEFLVSFYNNEISEKSEIFDDQFSVERPDGSNFTLKIRSTKLEDSAMYFCASSRDSYGYTFGSGTRLTVV.

In this sample, this clone turned up a few times. The rearrangement links TRBV5-4 to TRBJ2-1; the D gene is possibly TRBD2 (5 bases). The CDR3 loop spans 15 amino acids. The germline CDR1 and CDR2 sequences are SGHNT and YYREEE (reference sequence). The V and J ends lost 3 bases and 1 base respectively, with 11 bases between them. CDR3 amino acids: CASSSPTKSYNEQFF. The CDR3 DNA follows: TGTGCCAGCAGCTCTCCGACTAAGTCCTACAATGAGCAGTTCTTC.

This clone came up a few times. This chain uses TRBV19 with TRBJ2-1; 8 bases align to TRBD1. The CDR3 is 15 residues long. The V and J ends lost 7 bases and 8 bases, in that order; junction bases with no gene match: 13. Germline-derived CDR1 and CDR2 are LNHDA and SQIVND (reference sequence). The CDR3 region is CASTSGGAGYDEQFF. The DNA for the CDR3 is TGTGCCAGTACTTCAGGGGGCGCCGGTTACGATGAGCAGTTCTTC.

The V call is TRBV6-6, the J call TRBJ1-3; D uncertain. Germline V gene lookup returns CDR1 MNHNY and CDR2 SVGAGI (reference sequence). The V end lost 2 bases, the J end lost 0 bases, and 11 bases lay between the germline ends. The CDR3 is made up of 16 amino acids. This CDR3 is CASSYGSTNSGNTIYF. The CDR3 DNA follows: TGTGCCAGCAGTTACGGCTCTACGAACTCTGGAAACACCATATATTTT.